This is a list of T cell receptor beta chains from one sample in a study of shared clonotypes between healthy human individuals. The assay was immunoSEQ multiplex PCR, and TCRdb's table has in-frame clones only and misses some. The data contain 2 million to 3 million clones, under 95% of them seen just once; the ten biggest clones take up approximately 0.35%. The sequenced material came from naive CD4+ T cells from PBMCs. Source of these receptors: a man between 18 and 29 years old in good health. Some clones in this sample may be carry-over from other donors' samples. Both conserved end residues are part of each CDR3. The order of the fields is V gene, D gene, clone size, J gene, CDR3 DNA, CDR3 protein. A D gene is named only where the DNA matches it firmly. Where a row states a size, it is once, few, many or the class of an expanded clone; other rows omit it.

>TRBV27|-|-|TRBJ2-3
TGTGCCAGCAGTTTAGGACGGTGGGGCTCAAGCACAGATACGCAGTATTTT
CASSLGRWGSSTDTQYF
>TRBV30|-|-|TRBJ2-1
TGTGCCGGGACGTATGGCTCCTACAATGAGCAGTTCTTC
CAGTYGSYNEQFF
>TRBV7-7|TRBD2|-|TRBJ2-1
TGTGCCAGCAGCTCAGAGCGGGAGGTGTACAATGAGCAGTTCTTC
CASSSEREVYNEQFF
>TRBV28|TRBD2|-|TRBJ2-1
TGTGCCAGCAGCTACCTAGCGGGCGAGCAGTTCTTC
CASSYLAGEQFF
>TRBV6-1|-|-|TRBJ1-5
TGTGCCAGCAGTGCACTTCGTCGGGTGGGCAATCAGCCCCAGCATTTT
CASSALRRVGNQPQHF
>TRBV27|-|-|TRBJ2-3
TGTGCCAGCAGTCCAGTACCCGGAGCGCAGTATTTT
CASSPVPGAQYF
>TRBV4-1|TRBD2|-|TRBJ2-7
TGCGCCAGCAGCCAAGAAAAGGCTAGCGGGAGGTACGAGCAGTACTTC
CASSQEKASGRYEQYF
>TRBV5-1|TRBD1|-|TRBJ2-6
TGCGCCAGCAGCTCCGGGACAGGGACAAGCTCTGGGGCCAACGTCCTGACTTTC
CASSSGTGTSSGANVLTF
>TRBV5-1|-|-|TRBJ2-5
TGCGCCAGCAGCTTCGCCAGGGCACGAGGTGGGACCCAGTACTTC
CASSFARARGGTQYF
>TRBV4-3|-|-|TRBJ2-7
TGCGCCAGCAGCCAAGGGTTTAGGGACTCCTACGAGCAGTACTTC
CASSQGFRDSYEQYF
>TRBV11-2|TRBD1|-|TRBJ2-2
TGTGCCAGCAGCTGGGACAGGAACACCGGGGAGCTGTTTTTT
CASSWDRNTGELFF
>TRBV5-6|-|-|TRBJ2-2
TGTGCCAGCAGCTTAGGGGCCGGGGAGCTGTTTTTT
CASSLGAGELFF
>TRBV4-1|-|-|TRBJ1-3
TGCGCCAGCAGCCCCCCGACTCCAGGGGTATCTGGAAACACCATATATTTT
CASSPPTPGVSGNTIYF
>TRBV11-3|-|-|TRBJ2-7
TGTGCCAGCAGCTCGGGGTTTGACGAGCAGTACTTC
CASSSGFDEQYF
>TRBV28|-|-|TRBJ2-3
TGTGCCAGCAGACGGCCCCCGGGAAACACAGATACGCAGTATTTT
CASRRPPGNTDTQYF
>TRBV7-9|TRBD2|-|TRBJ2-3
TGTGCCAGCAGCCCAGGGACTAGCGAGCCAGATACGCAGTATTTT
CASSPGTSEPDTQYF
>TRBV28|TRBD2|-|TRBJ2-3
TGTGCCAGCAGTTTCGGGGGAGCGGGAGGGCCTCGCACAGATACGCAGTATTTT
CASSFGGAGGPRTDTQYF
>TRBV7-9|-|once|TRBJ2-7
TGTGCCAGCAGCCCCCCAACGCAGTCCTACGAGCAGTACTTC
CASSPPTQSYEQYF
>TRBV2|-|-|TRBJ2-1
TGTGCCAGCAACTTGGGGGTAGGGCAGTTCTTC
CASNLGVGQFF
>TRBV29-1|-|-|TRBJ2-1
TGCAGCGTTGTCGGGCGGTACTACAATGAGCAGTTCTTC
CSVVGRYYNEQFF
>TRBV19|TRBD1|-|TRBJ2-1
TGTGCCAGTAGTATAGGGGACAGAGACTACAATGAGCAGTTCTTC
CASSIGDRDYNEQFF
>TRBV25-1|-|-|TRBJ2-5
TGTGCCAGCAGTGCCTCTGCGAAGGGAGCAGAGACCCAGTACTTC
CASSASAKGAETQYF
>TRBV28|-|-|TRBJ1-6
TGTGCCAGCAGGGGGGGGACTTCAGCACCCCTCCACTTT
CASRGGTSAPLHF
>TRBV18|-|-|TRBJ2-1
TGTGCCAGCTCGCGAACTAGCAGAGCCTCCTACAATGAGCAGTTCTTC
CASSRTSRASYNEQFF
>TRBV27|-|-|TRBJ1-3
TGTGCCAGCTCTCAGAGTTTTAACTCTGGAAACACCATATATTTT
CASSQSFNSGNTIYF
>TRBV5-1|-|-|TRBJ1-2
TGCGCCAGCAGCCGCGGGGCAGGCGGGTTCGTTGGCTATGGCTACACCTTC
CASSRGAGGFVGYGYTF
>TRBV28|TRBD2|-|TRBJ2-1
TGTGCCAGCAGTTTAGCTAGCGGGCCAGAGGGGGATGAGCAGTTCTTC
CASSLASGPEGDEQFF
>TRBV4-2|-|few|TRBJ1-1
TGTGCCAGCAGGCAAAAAAGCTCTAGCCCGGTGAACACTGAAGCTTTCTTT
CASRQKSSSPVNTEAFF
>TRBV28|-|once|TRBJ2-3
TGTGCCAGCAGTCCACGGGGGTTTCGTTCTAGCACAGATACGCAGTATTTT
CASSPRGFRSSTDTQYF
>TRBV6-1|TRBD1|-|TRBJ2-7
TGTGCCAGCAGTGAGAGGACAGGGTTGGTGGTGAGGGAGCAGTACTTC
CASSERTGLVVREQYF
>TRBV19|-|-|TRBJ2-5
TGTGCCAGTAGTACAAGTGCTTCCGGGGTGGGGAGAGAGACCCAGTACTTC
CASSTSASGVGRETQYF
>TRBV7-8|-|-|TRBJ2-7
TGTGCCAGCAGCTTAGCAGGGTTATTTGGTACCGAGCAGTACTTC
CASSLAGLFGTEQYF
>TRBV28|-|-|TRBJ2-4
TGTGCCAGCAGTCCCTCCGCAGGGGAGGTACGCATTCAGTACTTC
CASSPSAGEVRIQYF
>TRBV7-9|-|-|TRBJ1-1
TGTGCCAGCAGCTTCCGGGACCCAGCTTTGGGCACTGAAGCTTTCTTT
CASSFRDPALGTEAFF
>TRBV18|TRBD1|-|TRBJ1-2
TGTGCCAGCTCACCATCCCAATCCGGGACAGGGTACGGCTACACCTTC
CASSPSQSGTGYGYTF
>TRBV6-4|TRBD1|-|TRBJ1-5
TGTGCCAGCAGTGTTTGGCAGGGGGGCAATCAGCCCCAGCATTTT
CASSVWQGGNQPQHF
>TRBV11-1|-|-|TRBJ1-2
TGTGCCAGCAGCTTATCCCCCAGGGCGGTCAATGGCTACACCTTC
CASSLSPRAVNGYTF
>TRBV7-2|-|-|TRBJ1-4
TGTGCCAGCAGCTTATCCGGGGACACTGAAAAACTGTTTTTT
CASSLSGDTEKLFF
>TRBV10-3|TRBD1|-|TRBJ2-1
TGTGCCATCAGTGGTCCGGGACAGAGCTCCTACAATGAGCAGTTCTTC
CAISGPGQSSYNEQFF
>TRBV5-1|-|-|TRBJ2-1
TGCGCCAGCAGCTTGCGGGGCCAGGGGGGTTACAATGAGCAGTTCTTC
CASSLRGQGGYNEQFF
>TRBV15|-|-|TRBJ2-1
TGTGCCACCAGCAGAGACCCGGGACCCGATATAAGGCCAATAGAGTACAATGAGCAGTTCTTC
CATSRDPGPDIRPIEYNEQFF
>TRBV7-2|TRBD2|-|TRBJ2-5
TGTGCCAGCAGCCCACTGGGGGGGAAAGAGACCCAGTACTTC
CASSPLGGKETQYF
>TRBV7-2|-|-|TRBJ1-4
TGTGCCAGCAGCTTCCCCAGGGGCAGGGCTAATGAAAAACTGTTTTTT
CASSFPRGRANEKLFF
>TRBV5-1|TRBD1|-|TRBJ2-5
TGCGCCAGCAGCTCGGGACAGTTTAGAGAGACCCAGTACTTC
CASSSGQFRETQYF
>TRBV4-1|-|-|TRBJ2-1
TGCGCCAGCAGCCAAGATCCGGGAAACTCCTACAATGAGCAGTTCTTC
CASSQDPGNSYNEQFF
>TRBV7-2|-|once|TRBJ1-5
TGTGCCAGCAGCGAGGGACACAAAAATCAGCCCCAGCATTTT
CASSEGHKNQPQHF
>TRBV15|-|-|TRBJ1-1
TGTGCCACCAGCAGAGGGTTGCGAACGGGGGAAGCTTTCTTT
CATSRGLRTGEAFF
>TRBV7-2|-|-|TRBJ2-7
TGTGCCAGTACCCTCGGGGGAACAAACTACGAGCAGTACTTC
CASTLGGTNYEQYF
>TRBV5-8|-|-|TRBJ1-4
TGTGCCAGCACCATTCTGGGGGTAGACGAAAAACTGTTTTTT
CASTILGVDEKLFF
>TRBV7-9|-|-|TRBJ2-3
TGTGCCAGCAGCCTGGACAGAAGCACAGATACGCAGTATTTT
CASSLDRSTDTQYF
>TRBV10-3|TRBD2|-|TRBJ2-1
TGTGCCATCACCGGGGGAGGGAGTTCGCATGAGCAGTTCTTC
CAITGGGSSHEQFF
>TRBV18|-|few|TRBJ1-1
TGTGCCAGCTCACCACCGGCAGCGAGAAACACTGAAGCTTTCTTT
CASSPPAARNTEAFF
>TRBV5-1|-|-|TRBJ2-7
TGCGCCAGCAGCTTGGGGCAGGTAAACTCCTACGAGCAGTACTTC
CASSLGQVNSYEQYF
>TRBV4-2|-|-|TRBJ2-1
TGTGCCAGCAGCCTCGGATCCGGCCAGGGTGAGCAGTTCTTC
CASSLGSGQGEQFF
>TRBV4-1|TRBD1|-|TRBJ2-7
TGCGCCAGCAGCCAATTCCCCGGGACAGTCTCCGATCAGTACTTC
CASSQFPGTVSDQYF